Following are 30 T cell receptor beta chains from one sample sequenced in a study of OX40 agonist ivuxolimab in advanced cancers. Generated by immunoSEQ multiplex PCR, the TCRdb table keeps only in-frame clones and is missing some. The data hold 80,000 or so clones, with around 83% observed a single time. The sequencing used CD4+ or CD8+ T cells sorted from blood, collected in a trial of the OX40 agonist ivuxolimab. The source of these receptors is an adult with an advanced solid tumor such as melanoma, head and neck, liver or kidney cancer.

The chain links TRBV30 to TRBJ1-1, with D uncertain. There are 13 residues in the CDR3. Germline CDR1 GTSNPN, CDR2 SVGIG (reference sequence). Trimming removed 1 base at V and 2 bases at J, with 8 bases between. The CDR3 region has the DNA TGTGCCTGGAGTGGTCAGCGCAACACTGAAGCTTTCTTT. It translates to CAWSGQRNTEAFF.

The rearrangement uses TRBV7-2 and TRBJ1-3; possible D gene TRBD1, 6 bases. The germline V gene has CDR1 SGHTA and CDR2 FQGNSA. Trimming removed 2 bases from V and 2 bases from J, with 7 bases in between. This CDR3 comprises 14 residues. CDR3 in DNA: TGTGCCAGCAGCTTACAGGGGACTGGAAACACCATATATTTT. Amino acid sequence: CASSLQGTGNTIYF.

The CDR3 region is CASSPHSGGEKYF. CDR3 DNA: TGTGCCAGCAGCCCACATAGCGGGGGGGAAAAGTACTTC. V and J are TRBV7-2 and TRBJ2-4, with 11 bases identical to TRBD2. CDR1 is SGHTA and CDR2 is FQGNSA in the germline V gene. The CDR3 has 13 amino acids. The ends lost 5 bases at V and 14 bases at J; junction bases unmatched: 8. Complete variable domain (other parts from reference TRBV7-2 and TRBJ2-4): GAGVSQSPSNKVTEKGKDVELRCDPISGHTALYWYRQSLGQGLEFLIYFQGNSAPDKSGLPSDRFSAERTGGSVSTLTIQRTQQEDSAVYLCASSPHSGGEKYFGAGTRLSVL.

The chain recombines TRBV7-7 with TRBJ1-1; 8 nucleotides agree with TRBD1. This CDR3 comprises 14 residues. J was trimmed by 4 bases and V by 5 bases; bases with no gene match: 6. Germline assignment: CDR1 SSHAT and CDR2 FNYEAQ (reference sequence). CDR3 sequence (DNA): TGTGCCAGCAGCCCTAGACAGGGGAGCACTGAAGCTTTCTTT. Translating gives CASSPRQGSTEAFF.

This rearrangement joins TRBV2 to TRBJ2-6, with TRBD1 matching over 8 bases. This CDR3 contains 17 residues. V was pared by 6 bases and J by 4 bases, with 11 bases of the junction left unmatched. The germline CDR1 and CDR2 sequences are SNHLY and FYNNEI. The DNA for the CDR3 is TGTGCCAGCAGCCGAGCAGGGGGCGCGCTCGGGGCCAACGTCCTGACTTTC. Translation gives CASSRAGGALGANVLTF. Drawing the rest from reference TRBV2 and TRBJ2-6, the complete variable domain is EPEVTQTPSHQVTQMGQEVILRCVPISNHLYFYWYRQILGQKVEFLVSFYNNEISEKSEIFDDQFSVERPDGSNFTLKIRSTKLEDSAMYFCASSRAGGALGANVLTFGAGSRLTVL.

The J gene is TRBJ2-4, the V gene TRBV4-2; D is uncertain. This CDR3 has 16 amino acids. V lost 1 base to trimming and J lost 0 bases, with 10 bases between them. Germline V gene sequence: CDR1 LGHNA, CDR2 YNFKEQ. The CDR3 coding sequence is TGTGCCAGCAGCCAAGGTTCTCCGGGAGCCAAAAACATTCAGTACTTC. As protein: CASSQGSPGAKNIQYF.

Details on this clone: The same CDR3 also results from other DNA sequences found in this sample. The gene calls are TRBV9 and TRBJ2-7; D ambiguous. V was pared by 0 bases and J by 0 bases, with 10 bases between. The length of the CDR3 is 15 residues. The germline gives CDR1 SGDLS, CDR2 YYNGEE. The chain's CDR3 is CASSVGPGSSYEQYF. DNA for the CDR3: TGTGCCAGCAGCGTAGGACCCGGATCCTCCTACGAGCAGTACTTC.

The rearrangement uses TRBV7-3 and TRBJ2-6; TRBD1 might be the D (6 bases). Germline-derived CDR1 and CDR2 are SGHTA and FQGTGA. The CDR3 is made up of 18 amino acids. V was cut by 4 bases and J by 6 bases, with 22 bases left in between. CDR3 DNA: TGTGCCAGCAGCTCTTGGACAGCGCTGATAACGGAGGCCAACGTCCTGACTTTC. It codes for CASSSWTALITEANVLTF.

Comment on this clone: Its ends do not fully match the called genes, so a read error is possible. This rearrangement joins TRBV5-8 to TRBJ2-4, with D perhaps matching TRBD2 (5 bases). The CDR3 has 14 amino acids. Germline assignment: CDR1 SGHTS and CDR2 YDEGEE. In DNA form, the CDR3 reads TGCGCCAGCAGCCACCAAGGGAGTTCCAACATTCAGTACTTC. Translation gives CASSHQGSSNIQYF.

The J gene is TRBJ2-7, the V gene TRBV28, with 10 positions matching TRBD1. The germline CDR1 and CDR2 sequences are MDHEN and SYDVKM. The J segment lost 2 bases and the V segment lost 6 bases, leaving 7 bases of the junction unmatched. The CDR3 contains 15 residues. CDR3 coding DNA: TGTGCCAGCAGGAGAACCGGGACAGGGGCCTACGAGCAGTACTTC. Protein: CASRRTGTGAYEQYF.

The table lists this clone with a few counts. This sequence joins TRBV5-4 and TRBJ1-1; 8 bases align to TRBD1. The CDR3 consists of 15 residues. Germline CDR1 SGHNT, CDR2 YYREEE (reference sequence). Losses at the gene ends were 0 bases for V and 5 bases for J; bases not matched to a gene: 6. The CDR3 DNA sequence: TGTGCCAGCAGCTTGGAGACAGGGGTTGGGACTGAAGCTTTCTTT. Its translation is CASSLETGVGTEAFF. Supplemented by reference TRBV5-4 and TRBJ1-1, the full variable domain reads ETGVTQSPTHLIKTRGQQVTLRCSSQSGHNTVSWYQQALGQGPQFIFQYYREEENGRGNFPPRFSGLQFPNYSSELNVNALELDDSALYLCASSLETGVGTEAFFGQGTRLTVV.

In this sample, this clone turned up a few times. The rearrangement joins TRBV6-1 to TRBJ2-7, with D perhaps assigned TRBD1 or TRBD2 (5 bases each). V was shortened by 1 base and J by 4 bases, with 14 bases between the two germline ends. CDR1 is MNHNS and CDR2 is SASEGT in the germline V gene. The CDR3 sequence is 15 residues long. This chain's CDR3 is CASSEGGQGVYEQYF. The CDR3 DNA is TGTGCCAGCAGTGAAGGCGGGCAGGGAGTGTACGAGCAGTACTTC.

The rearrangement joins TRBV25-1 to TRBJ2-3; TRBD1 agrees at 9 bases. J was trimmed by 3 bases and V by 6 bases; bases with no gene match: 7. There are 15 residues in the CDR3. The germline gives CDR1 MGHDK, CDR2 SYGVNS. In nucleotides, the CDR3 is TGTGCCAGCAGGGACCCGGGACAGGGAACAGATACGCAGTATTTT. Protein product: CASRDPGQGTDTQYF.

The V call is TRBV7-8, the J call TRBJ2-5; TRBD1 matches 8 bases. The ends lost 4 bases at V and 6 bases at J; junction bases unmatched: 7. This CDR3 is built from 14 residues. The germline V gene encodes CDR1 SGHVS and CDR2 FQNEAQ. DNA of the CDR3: TGTGCCAGCAGCTCCCAGGGGGCCCTGAAGACCCAGTACTTC. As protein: CASSSQGALKTQYF.

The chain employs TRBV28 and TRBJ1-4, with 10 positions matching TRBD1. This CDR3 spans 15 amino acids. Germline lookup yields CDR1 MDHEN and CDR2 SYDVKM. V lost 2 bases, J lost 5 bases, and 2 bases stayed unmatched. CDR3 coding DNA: TGTGCCAGCAGTTTAGGGGGACAGGGGAATGAAAAACTGTTTTTT. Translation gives CASSLGGQGNEKLFF.

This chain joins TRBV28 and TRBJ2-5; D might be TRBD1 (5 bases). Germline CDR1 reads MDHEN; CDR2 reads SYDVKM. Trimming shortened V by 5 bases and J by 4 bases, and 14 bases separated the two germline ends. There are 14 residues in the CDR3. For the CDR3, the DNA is TGTGCCAGCAGTCCCCTGGGGCGGATAGAGACCCAGTACTTC. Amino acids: CASSPLGRIETQYF.

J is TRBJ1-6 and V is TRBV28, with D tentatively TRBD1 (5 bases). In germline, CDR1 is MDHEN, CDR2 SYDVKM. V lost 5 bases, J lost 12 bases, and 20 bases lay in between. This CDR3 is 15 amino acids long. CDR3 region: CASSPVAGSQGPLHF. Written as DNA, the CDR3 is TGTGCCAGCAGTCCTGTGGCAGGGAGTCAGGGACCCCTCCACTTT.

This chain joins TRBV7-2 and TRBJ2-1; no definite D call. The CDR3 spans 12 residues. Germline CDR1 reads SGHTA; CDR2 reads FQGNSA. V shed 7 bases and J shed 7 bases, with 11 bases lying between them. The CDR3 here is CASTHELNEQFF. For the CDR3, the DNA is TGTGCCAGCACCCATGAGTTGAATGAGCAGTTCTTC. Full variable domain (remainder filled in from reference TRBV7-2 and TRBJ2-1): GAGVSQSPSNKVTEKGKDVELRCDPISGHTALYWYRQSLGQGLEFLIYFQGNSAPDKSGLPSDRFSAERTGGSVSTLTIQRTQQEDSAVYLCASTHELNEQFFGPGTRLTVL.

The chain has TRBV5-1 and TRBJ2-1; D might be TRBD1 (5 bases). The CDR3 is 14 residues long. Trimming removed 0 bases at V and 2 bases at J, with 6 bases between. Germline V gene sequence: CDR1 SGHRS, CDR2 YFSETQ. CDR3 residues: CASSLGQTYNEQFF. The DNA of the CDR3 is TGCGCCAGCAGCTTGGGACAGACCTACAATGAGCAGTTCTTC.

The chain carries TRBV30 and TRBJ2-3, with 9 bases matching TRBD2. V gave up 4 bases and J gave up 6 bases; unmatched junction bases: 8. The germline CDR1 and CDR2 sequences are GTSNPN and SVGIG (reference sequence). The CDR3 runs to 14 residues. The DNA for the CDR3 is TGTGCCTGGACTCGGGAGCGGGGGGCGGATACGCAGTATTTT. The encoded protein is CAWTRERGADTQYF.

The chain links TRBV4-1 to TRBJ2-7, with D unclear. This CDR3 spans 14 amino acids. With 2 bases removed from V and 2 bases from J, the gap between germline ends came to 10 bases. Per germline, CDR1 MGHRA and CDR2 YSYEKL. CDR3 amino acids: CASSQNLRTYEQYF. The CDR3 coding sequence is TGCGCCAGCAGCCAAAATCTACGAACCTACGAGCAGTACTTC.

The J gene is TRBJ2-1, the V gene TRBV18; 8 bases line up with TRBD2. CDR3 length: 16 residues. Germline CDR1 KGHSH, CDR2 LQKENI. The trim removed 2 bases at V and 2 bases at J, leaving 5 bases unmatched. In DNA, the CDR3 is TGTGCCAGCTCACCAACCGGGACTAGGACCTACAATGAGCAGTTCTTC. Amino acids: CASSPTGTRTYNEQFF.

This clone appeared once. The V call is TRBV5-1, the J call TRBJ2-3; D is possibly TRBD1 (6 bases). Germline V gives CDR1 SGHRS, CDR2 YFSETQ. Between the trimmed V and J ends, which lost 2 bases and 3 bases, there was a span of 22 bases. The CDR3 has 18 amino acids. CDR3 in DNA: TGCGCCAGCAGCTTCATCTGGGGCCGGCAGGGGTTGACAGATACGCAGTATTTT. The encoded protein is CASSFIWGRQGLTDTQYF.

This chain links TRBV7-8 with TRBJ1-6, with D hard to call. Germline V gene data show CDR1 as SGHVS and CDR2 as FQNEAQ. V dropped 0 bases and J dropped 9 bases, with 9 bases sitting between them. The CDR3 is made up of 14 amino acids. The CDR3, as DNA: TGTGCCAGCAGCTTAGCGGGGAATCTTTCACCCCTCCACTTT. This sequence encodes CASSLAGNLSPLHF.

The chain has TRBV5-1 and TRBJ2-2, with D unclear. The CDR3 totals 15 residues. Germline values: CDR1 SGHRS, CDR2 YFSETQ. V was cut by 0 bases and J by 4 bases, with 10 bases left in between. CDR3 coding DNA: TGCGCCAGCAGCTTGGGGTCTGACCTCACCGGGGAGCTGTTTTTT. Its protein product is CASSLGSDLTGELFF.

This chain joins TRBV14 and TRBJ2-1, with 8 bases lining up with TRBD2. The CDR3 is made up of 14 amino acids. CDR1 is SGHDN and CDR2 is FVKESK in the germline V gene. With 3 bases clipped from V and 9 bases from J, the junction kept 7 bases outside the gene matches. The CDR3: CASSHPGGPGEQFF. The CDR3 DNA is TGTGCCAGCAGCCATCCGGGAGGGCCAGGTGAGCAGTTCTTC.

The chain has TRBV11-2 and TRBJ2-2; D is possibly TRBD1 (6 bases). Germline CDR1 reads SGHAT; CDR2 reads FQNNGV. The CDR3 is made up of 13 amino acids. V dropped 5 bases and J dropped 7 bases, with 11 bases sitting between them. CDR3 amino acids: CASSLRGGGELFF. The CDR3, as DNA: TGTGCCAGCAGCCTCAGGGGCGGCGGGGAGCTGTTTTTT.

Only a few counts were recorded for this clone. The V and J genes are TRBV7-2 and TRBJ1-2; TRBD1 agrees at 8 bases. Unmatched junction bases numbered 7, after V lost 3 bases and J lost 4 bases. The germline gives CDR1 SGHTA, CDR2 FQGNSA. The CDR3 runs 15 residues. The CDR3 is CASSLTGAGAYGYTF. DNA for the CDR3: TGTGCCAGCAGCTTGACAGGGGCGGGGGCCTATGGCTACACCTTC.

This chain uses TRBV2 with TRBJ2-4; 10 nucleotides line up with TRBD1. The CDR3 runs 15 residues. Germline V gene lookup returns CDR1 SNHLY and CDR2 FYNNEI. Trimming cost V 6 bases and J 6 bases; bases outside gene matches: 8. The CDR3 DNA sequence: TGTGCCAGCAGAGGACAGGGGGTGACCCTAAACATTCAGTACTTC. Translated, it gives CASRGQGVTLNIQYF.

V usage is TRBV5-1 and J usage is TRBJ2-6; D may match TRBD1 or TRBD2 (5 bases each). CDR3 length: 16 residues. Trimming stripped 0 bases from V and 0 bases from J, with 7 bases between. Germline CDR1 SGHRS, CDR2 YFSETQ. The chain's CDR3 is CASSLVGTSGANVLTF. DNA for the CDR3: TGCGCCAGCAGCTTGGTGGGGACCTCTGGGGCCAACGTCCTGACTTTC.